The 27 T cell receptor beta chains below all came from one sample that was sequenced in a study of cytomegalovirus exposure and HLA in healthy donors. Researchers ran the PCR with 60 Vbeta and 13 Jbeta primers. Sequenced by immunoSEQ multiplex PCR; TCRdb stores in-frame clones only, minus some. The sample has about 120,000 clones; 79% are singletons. Sequenced input: PBMCs. The receptors originated from a man under 40 in good health and CMV-seropositive.

The V and J genes are TRBV11-1 and TRBJ2-3; 9 bases line up with TRBD2. CDR1 and CDR2 (germline): SGHAT, FQDESV (reference sequence). The ends lost 5 bases at V and 2 bases at J; junction bases unmatched: 2. The CDR3 runs to 14 residues. This chain's CDR3 is CASSPSGDTDTQYF. For the CDR3, the DNA is TGTGCCAGCAGCCCTAGCGGGGACACAGATACGCAGTATTTT.

CDR3 bases: TGCGCCAGCAGCTTGGAGGTCAGACGCGGTGGCTACACCTTC. Translated, it gives CASSLEVRRGGYTF. The rearrangement joins TRBV5-1 to TRBJ1-2; D remains ambiguous. V lost 0 bases, J lost 7 bases, and 13 bases lay in between. Germline CDR1 SGHRS, CDR2 YFSETQ. This CDR3 is 14 amino acids long.

The V call is TRBV11-2, the J call TRBJ1-2; 10 bases line up with TRBD1. Germline assignment: CDR1 SGHAT and CDR2 FQNNGV. Unmatched junction bases numbered 23, after V lost 6 bases and J lost 7 bases. CDR3 length: 19 amino acids. CDR3 region: CASRPIMGWDRGFKGGYTF. The CDR3 DNA follows: TGTGCCAGCAGACCCATAATGGGTTGGGACAGGGGATTCAAAGGTGGCTACACCTTC.

This clone was observed a single time. The chain recombines TRBV5-6 with TRBJ2-3, with 11 bases fitting TRBD2. The germline gives CDR1 SGHDT, CDR2 YYEEEE. This CDR3 has 16 residues. Germline trimming cut 4 bases from V and 1 base from J; bases unmatched to any gene: 5. The CDR3 DNA reads as TGTGCCAGCAGCATACTACTAGCGGGAGGCACAGATACGCAGTATTTT. Protein sequence: CASSILLAGGTDTQYF.

The V gene is TRBV11-2, the J gene TRBJ1-2, with D perhaps TRBD1 (6 bases). V lost 0 bases and J lost 5, with 16 bases in between. Germline CDR1 is SGHAT and CDR2 is FQNNGV. The CDR3 totals 16 residues. The CDR3 coding sequence is TGTGCCAGCAGCTTAGATCCCAGGGGAACGGGGTATGGCTACACCTTC. Translation: CASSLDPRGTGYGYTF.

The sample holds a few counts of this clone. The J gene is TRBJ2-7, the V gene TRBV7-2; 7 nucleotides align to TRBD1. V lost 10 bases, J lost 3 bases, and 9 bases stayed unmatched. The CDR3 is made up of 13 amino acids. Looked up from germline, CDR1 is SGHTA and CDR2 is FQGNSA. DNA of the CDR3: TGTGCCACCTCTCGGGACAGTTTCTACGAGCAGTACTTC. Protein product: CATSRDSFYEQYF.

The rearrangement uses TRBV4-1 and TRBJ2-2; D possibly corresponds to TRBD1 (5 bases). V lost 1 base, J lost 0 bases, and 9 bases lay in between. Germline CDR1 is MGHRA and CDR2 is YSYEKL. The CDR3 extends over 16 amino acids. Here the CDR3 DNA reads TGCGCCAGCAGCCAAGTAAGGGGCGCGAACACCGGGGAGCTGTTTTTT. Amino acids: CASSQVRGANTGELFF.

The J gene is TRBJ2-3, the V gene TRBV5-1, with 8 bases identical to TRBD2. This CDR3 is built from 16 residues. CDR1 is SGHRS and CDR2 is YFSETQ in the germline V gene. Trimming cost V 5 bases and J 1 base; bases outside gene matches: 9. CDR3: CASSNDGRVGTDTQYF. CDR3 in DNA: TGCGCCAGCAGTAACGACGGGAGGGTAGGCACAGATACGCAGTATTTT.

The chain has TRBV11-3 and TRBJ1-2; D is undetermined. CDR3 length equals 13 residues. CDR1 and CDR2 from the germline V gene are SGHNT and YENEEA. The germline V and J ends were trimmed by 5 bases and 7 bases, with 14 bases remaining between them. The CDR3 is CASSPKRSGGYTF. As DNA, the CDR3 is TGTGCCAGCAGCCCTAAGCGGTCGGGTGGCTACACCTTC.

This clone was observed once. The rearrangement links TRBV2 to TRBJ2-1, with TRBD1 matching 9 bases. The CDR3 consists of 13 residues. J gave up 3 bases and V 7 bases, and 1 base lay outside the gene matches. Germline V gene sequence: CDR1 SNHLY, CDR2 FYNNEI. The CDR3 DNA follows: TGTGCCAGCACGGACAGGGGCTACAATGAGCAGTTCTTC. Its translation: CASTDRGYNEQFF.

To note about this clone: An end of the junction differs from the germline gene, which may be a read error. Other DNA sequences in this specimen translate into the identical CDR3. The V call is TRBV7-7, the J call TRBJ1-1; no firm D call. This CDR3 spans 13 amino acids. The germline V gene has CDR1 SSHAT and CDR2 FNYEAQ (reference sequence). CDR3 region: CASSSQVNTEAFF. DNA for the CDR3: TGTGCTAGCAGCTCGCAGGTGAACACTGAAGCTTTCTTT. Drawing the rest from reference TRBV7-7 and TRBJ1-1, the complete variable domain is GAGVSQSPRYKVTKRGQDVTLRCDPISSHATLYWYQQALGQGPEFLTYFNYEAQPDKSGLPSDRFSAERPEGSISTLTIQRTEQRDSAMYRCASSSQVNTEAFFGQGTRLTVV.

The chain couples TRBV5-1 to TRBJ1-5; D possibly corresponds to TRBD1 (5 bases). From germline, CDR1 is SGHRS and CDR2 YFSETQ. V was pared by 3 bases and J by 2 bases, with 12 bases between. The CDR3 is made up of 15 amino acids. DNA of the CDR3: TGCGCCAGCAGCTGGAGGGGTGGAGGCAATCAGCCCCAGCATTTT. Its translation is CASSWRGGGNQPQHF. Drawing the rest from reference TRBV5-1 and TRBJ1-5, the complete variable domain is KAGVTQTPRYLIKTRGQQVTLSCSPISGHRSVSWYQQTPGQGLQFLFEYFSETQRNKGNFPGRFSGRQFSNSRSEMNVSTLELGDSALYLCASSWRGGGNQPQHFGDGTRLSIL.

The count of this clone is one. The chain is built from TRBV7-6 and TRBJ2-3; TRBD1 aligns across 8 bases. Germline CDR1 and CDR2: SGHVS and FNYEAQ. This CDR3 region has 16 residues. Losses at the gene ends were 5 bases for V and 1 base for J; bases not matched to a gene: 8. The CDR3 region has the DNA TGTGCCAGCAGCCCGATTCCGGGACAGGGCACAGATACGCAGTATTTT. Its protein product is CASSPIPGQGTDTQYF.

The J gene is TRBJ2-7, the V gene TRBV28; TRBD1 matches at 9 bases. The J segment lost 3 bases and the V segment lost 7 bases, leaving 25 bases of the junction unmatched. Germline V CDR1 and CDR2: MDHEN, SYDVKM. The length of the CDR3 is 20 residues. The CDR3 reads CASIGWGTGPQIWSIYEQYF. DNA for the CDR3: TGTGCCAGCATAGGTTGGGGGACAGGGCCACAAATTTGGTCGATCTACGAGCAGTACTTC.

The chain couples TRBV5-1 to TRBJ2-5; 7 bases fit TRBD2. Judging by the DNA end, TRBJ2-7 fits better; the J call may be wrong. The V gene's germline CDR1 is SGHRS and CDR2 YFSETQ. The CDR3 totals 16 residues. Here the CDR3 reads CASSYGLEGRVYEQYF. The CDR3 DNA reads as TGCGCCAGCAGCTATGGACTGGAGGGGAGGGTGTACGAGCAGTACTTC.

This clone was seen once. The DNA of the CDR3 is TGTGCCAGCAGCTTAGCGGGGAGCGGCTACGAGCAGTACTTC. It yields the protein CASSLAGSGYEQYF. This chain uses TRBV28 with TRBJ2-7, with TRBD2 matching over 8 bases. Trimming cost V 6 bases and J 3 bases; bases outside gene matches: 7. The CDR3 totals 14 residues. Germline CDR1 reads MDHEN; CDR2 reads SYDVKM. The full variable domain, completed using reference TRBV28 and TRBJ2-7, is DVKVTQSSRYLVKRTGEKVFLECVQDMDHENMFWYRQDPGLGLRLIYFSYDVKMKEKGDIPEGYSVSREKKERFSLILESASTNQTSMYLCASSLAGSGYEQYFGPGTRLTVT.

The V and J genes are TRBV20-1 and TRBJ2-5; no reliable D call. Germline CDR1 and CDR2: DFQATT and SNEGSKA (reference sequence). V lost 6 bases and J 4 bases, leaving 9 bases between the germline ends. The length of the CDR3 is 11 residues. The CDR3 is CSAPLGETQYF. CDR3 DNA: TGCAGTGCACCCCTCGGAGAGACCCAGTACTTC.

V gene TRBV28 combines with J gene TRBJ1-2; D unclear. CDR3 length equals 15 residues. Trimming cost V 6 bases and J 0 bases, with 14 bases left between them. Germline values: CDR1 MDHEN, CDR2 SYDVKM. Here the CDR3 DNA reads TGTGCCAGCAGCTCGCCGGGGAATGCTAACTATGGCTACACCTTC. This translates into CASSSPGNANYGYTF.

The chain is built from TRBV6-5 and TRBJ1-6; no firm D call. CDR1 and CDR2 (germline): MNHEY, SVGAGI. The V and J ends lost 6 bases and 12 bases respectively, with 12 bases between them. This CDR3 is 12 amino acids long. CDR3: CASSLNPGPLHF. Written as DNA, the CDR3 is TGTGCCAGCAGCTTGAATCCGGGACCCCTCCACTTT.

This sequence joins TRBV5-1 and TRBJ2-4; 8 positions match TRBD1. Trimming cost V 4 bases and J 12 bases; bases outside gene matches: 6. The CDR3 has 12 amino acids. Looked up from germline, CDR1 is SGHRS and CDR2 is YFSETQ. CDR3 DNA: TGCGCCAGCAGCATACAGGGGGGAAGTCAGTACTTC. Residues: CASSIQGGSQYF.

V and J are TRBV4-3 and TRBJ1-2; D gene ambiguous. The CDR3 has 12 amino acids. From germline, CDR1 is LGHNA and CDR2 YSLEER. Trimming pared 6 bases from V and 4 bases from J, leaving 9 bases between. The CDR3 loop reads CASSPGSYGYTF. CDR3 coding DNA: TGCGCCAGCAGTCCAGGCAGCTATGGCTACACCTTC.

The chain carries TRBV5-1 and TRBJ2-5, with D perhaps TRBD2 (5 bases). Between the trimmed V and J ends, which lost 4 bases and 0 bases, there was a span of 13 bases. From germline, CDR1 is SGHRS and CDR2 YFSETQ. The CDR3 loop spans 15 amino acids. This chain's CDR3 is CASSPAPGYQETQYF. DNA for the CDR3: TGCGCCAGCAGCCCGGCCCCGGGATACCAAGAGACCCAGTACTTC.

The rearrangement joins TRBV5-1 to TRBJ1-3, with 10 positions matching TRBD1. V was clipped by 4 bases and J by 8 bases; unmatched bases: 6. CDR1 is SGHRS, CDR2 YFSETQ, per germline. The CDR3 has 14 amino acids. The CDR3 here is CASSAGTGADTIYF. The CDR3 DNA sequence: TGCGCCAGCAGCGCGGGGACAGGGGCCGACACCATATATTTT.

This chain uses TRBV9 with TRBJ1-1; D is perhaps TRBD1 (6 bases). V lost 3 bases and J 3 bases, leaving 15 bases between the germline ends. CDR1 and CDR2 (germline): SGDLS, YYNGEE. There are 15 residues in the CDR3. CDR3 DNA: TGTGCCAGCAGCGCCCGTACAGGGATCGACACTGAAGCTTTCTTT. Protein product: CASSARTGIDTEAFF.

The CDR3 region has the DNA TGTGCCAGCAGCTCTGACAGGGAATGGGAGCAGTACTTC. It encodes CASSSDREWEQYF. This chain connects TRBV2 to TRBJ2-7; 7 nucleotides line up with TRBD1. The germline V gene encodes CDR1 SNHLY and CDR2 FYNNEI. The V segment lost 6 bases and the J segment 7 bases; nucleotides outside the gene matches: 9. This CDR3 is built from 13 residues.

The chain carries TRBV6-1 and TRBJ2-7, with 8 bases that match TRBD1. Trimming removed 2 bases from V and 6 bases from J; junction bases left unmatched: 9. CDR1 MNHNS and CDR2 SASEGT come from the germline V gene. The CDR3 length is 15 residues. The CDR3 DNA sequence: TGTGCCAGCAGTGAATTCAGCCAGGGGGCGTTCGAGCAGTACTTC. This codes for CASSEFSQGAFEQYF.

The chain has TRBV7-8 and TRBJ2-7; no clear D. V shed 4 bases and J shed 3 bases, with 13 bases lying between them. The V gene's germline CDR1 is SGHVS and CDR2 FQNEAQ. The CDR3 runs to 14 residues. The CDR3 sequence: CASSSLLNIYEQYF. Here the CDR3 DNA reads TGTGCCAGCAGCTCACTCCTCAATATCTACGAGCAGTACTTC.